This TCR beta chain comes out of a study of cytomegalovirus exposure and HLA in healthy donors. General study results and limits: Cytomegalovirus association was listed for 150 or so TCR beta chains. Cytomegalovirus status was reportedly diagnosed by the classifier with high sensitivity and specificity.

Points on this clone: Its antigen is still unknown.

Germline values: CDR1 MNHEY, CDR2 SVGAGI. The V segment lost 7 bases and the J segment 4 bases; nucleotides outside the gene matches: 5. The CDR3 consists of 14 residues. Data came from immunoSEQ multiplex PCR; TCRdb stores just in-frame clones and leaves some out. This table holds 130,000 to 150,000 clones, 70% to 90% found once. The rearrangement joins TRBV6-5 to TRBJ2-7, with TRBD1 matching over 12 bases. This TCR came from a man younger than 35 in good health and CMV-seronegative. Specimen: PBMCs. The CDR3 loop is CASTGTGGSYEQYF. The CDR3 DNA is TGTGCCAGCACCGGGACAGGGGGCAGTTACGAGCAGTACTTC.